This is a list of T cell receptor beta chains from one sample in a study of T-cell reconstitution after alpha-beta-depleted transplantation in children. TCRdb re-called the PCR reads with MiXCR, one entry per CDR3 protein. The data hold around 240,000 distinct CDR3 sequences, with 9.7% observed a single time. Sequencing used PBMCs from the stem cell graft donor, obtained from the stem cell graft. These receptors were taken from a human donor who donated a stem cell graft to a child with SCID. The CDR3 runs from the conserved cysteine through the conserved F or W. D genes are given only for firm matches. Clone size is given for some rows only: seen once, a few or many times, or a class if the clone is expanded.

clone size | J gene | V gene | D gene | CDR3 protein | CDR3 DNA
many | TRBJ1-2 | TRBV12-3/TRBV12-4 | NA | CASSFGGGYTF | TGTGCCAGCAGTTTCGGTGGAGGCTACACCTTC
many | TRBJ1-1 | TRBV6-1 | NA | CASSEGGVTEAFF | TGTGCCAGCAGTGAGGGAGGGGTCACTGAAGCTTTCTTT
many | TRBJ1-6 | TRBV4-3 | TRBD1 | CASSQDGTGDFYSPLHF | TGCGCCAGCAGCCAAGATGGGACAGGGGACTTCTACTCACCCCTCCACTTT
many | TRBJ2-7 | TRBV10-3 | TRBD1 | CATRGPDRGSYEQYF | TGTGCCACCCGGGGTCCGGACAGGGGCTCCTACGAGCAGTACTTC
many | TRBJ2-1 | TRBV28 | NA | CASSFAGSLSNEQFF | TGTGCCAGCAGTTTCGCGGGGAGTTTGAGCAATGAGCAGTTCTTC
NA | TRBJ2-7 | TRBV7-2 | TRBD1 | CASSPQSGQGFYEQYF | TGTGCCAGCAGCCCGCAGTCCGGACAGGGTTTCTACGAGCAGTACTTC
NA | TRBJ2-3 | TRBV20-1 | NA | CSASRDGRRDTQYF | TGCAGTGCTAGCCGGGACGGACGACGGGATACGCAGTATTTT
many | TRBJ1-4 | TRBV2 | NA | CASSVQGFGSEKLFF | TGTGCCAGCAGTGTTCAGGGCTTTGGCTCTGAAAAACTGTTTTTT
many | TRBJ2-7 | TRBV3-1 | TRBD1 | CASSQEGTGLSEQYF | TGTGCCAGCAGCCAAGAGGGGACAGGGTTATCCGAGCAGTACTTC
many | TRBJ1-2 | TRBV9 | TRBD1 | CASSADPFGTGGLYGYTF | TGTGCCAGCAGCGCAGACCCCTTCGGGACAGGGGGATTATATGGCTACACCTTC
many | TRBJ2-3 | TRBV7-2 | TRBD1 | CASSQDRLSTDTQYF | TGTGCCAGCAGTCAGGACAGGTTGAGCACAGATACGCAGTATTTT
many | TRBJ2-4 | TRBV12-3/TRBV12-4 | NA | CASSPLGSSGAKNIQYF | TGTGCCAGCAGTCCTCTTGGTTCTTCGGGAGCCAAAAACATTCAGTACTTC
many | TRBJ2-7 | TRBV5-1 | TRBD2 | CASSLVASGGPSSYEQYF | TGCGCCAGCAGCTTGGTGGCTAGCGGGGGGCCTAGCTCCTACGAGCAGTACTTC
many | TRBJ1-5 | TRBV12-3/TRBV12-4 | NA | CASNRLDQPQHF | TGTGCCAGCAACAGGCTAGATCAGCCCCAGCATTTT
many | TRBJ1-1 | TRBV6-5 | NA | CATWKNTEAFF | TGTGCCACTTGGAAGAACACTGAAGCTTTCTTT
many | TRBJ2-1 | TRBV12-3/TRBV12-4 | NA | CASSQSVSYNEQFF | TGTGCCAGCAGTCAAAGCGTATCCTACAATGAGCAGTTCTTC
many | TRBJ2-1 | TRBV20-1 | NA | CSASSGLTSMSSYNEQFF | TGCAGTGCTAGTAGCGGTTTGACTTCTATGAGCTCCTACAATGAGCAGTTCTTC
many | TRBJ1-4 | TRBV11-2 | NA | CASSLVGAPGEKLFF | TGTGCCAGCAGCTTAGTGGGCGCGCCCGGCGAAAAACTGTTTTTT
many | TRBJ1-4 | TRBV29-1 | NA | CSAWAFGEKLFF | TGCAGCGCTTGGGCGTTTGGGGAAAAACTGTTTTTT
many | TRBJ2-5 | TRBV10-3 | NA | CAISGTGEYETQYF | TGTGCCATCAGTGGGACGGGGGAATACGAGACCCAGTACTTC
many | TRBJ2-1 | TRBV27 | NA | CASSLTGPYDEQFF | TGTGCCAGCAGTTTGACAGGACCCTATGATGAGCAGTTCTTC
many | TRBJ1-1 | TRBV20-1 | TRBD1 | CSAKLQGFTEAFF | TGCAGTGCTAAACTACAGGGGTTCACTGAAGCTTTCTTT
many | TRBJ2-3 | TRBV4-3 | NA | CASSQDKSGAATQYF | TGCGCCAGCAGCCAAGATAAATCCGGGGCAGCGACGCAGTATTTT
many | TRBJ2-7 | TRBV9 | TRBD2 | CASSVSSGGPYEQYF | TGTGCCAGCAGCGTATCCAGCGGGGGTCCCTACGAGCAGTACTTC
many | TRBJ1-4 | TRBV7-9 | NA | CASRGGPNEKLFF | TGTGCCAGCAGGGGGGGGCCTAATGAAAAACTGTTTTTT
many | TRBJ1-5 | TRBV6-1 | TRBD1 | CASRRDRDQPQHF | TGTGCCAGCAGGAGGGACAGGGATCAGCCCCAGCATTTT
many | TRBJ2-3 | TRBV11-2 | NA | CASSLDGRLTDTQYF | TGTGCCAGCAGCTTAGATGGGCGGCTCACAGATACGCAGTATTTT
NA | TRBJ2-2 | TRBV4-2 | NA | CASSPGQRTGELFF | TGTGCCAGCAGCCCAGGACAGCGCACCGGGGAGCTGTTTTTT
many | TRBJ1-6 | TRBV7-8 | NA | CASSPLGAGSPLHF | TGTGCCAGCAGCCCCTTGGGTGCGGGGTCACCCCTCCACTTT
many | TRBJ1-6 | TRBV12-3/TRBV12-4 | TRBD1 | CASSFRDSYNSPLHF | TGTGCCAGCAGTTTCCGGGACAGCTATAATTCACCCCTCCACTTT
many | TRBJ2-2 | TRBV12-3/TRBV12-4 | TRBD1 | CASSFWQGADTGELFF | TGTGCCAGCAGTTTCTGGCAGGGGGCAGACACCGGGGAGCTGTTTTTT
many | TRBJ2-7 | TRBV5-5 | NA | CASSLRAGWAYEQYF | TGTGCCAGCAGCTTGAGGGCAGGGTGGGCCTACGAGCAGTACTTC
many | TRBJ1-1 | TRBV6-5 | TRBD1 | CASSINRGLGTEAFF | TGTGCCAGCAGCATAAACAGGGGGCTCGGAACTGAAGCTTTCTTT